This entry concerns a single T cell receptor (beta chain). Its antigen is undetermined. These data belong to a study of T-cell memory formation after mild COVID-19. For the study at large: TCR clusters were mostly confined to one donor each. Study results and limitations: Most CD4+ clones that shrank were in CM and EM, while CD8+ ones turned up in EMRA. There was no confirmation that second-wave clones peaking on day 37 were SARS-CoV-2 specific.

Each CDR3 protein gets one entry after TCRdb re-called the 5' RACE reads with MiXCR. The sample consists of about 430,000 distinct CDR3 sequences, roughly 17% of them appearing once. V dropped 1 base and J dropped 5 bases, with 8 bases sitting between them. Per germline, CDR1 LGHNA and CDR2 YSLEER. The CDR3 totals 14 residues. This receptor was taken from a man between 18 and 29 years old who had mild COVID-19 (a few samples of this study predate the infection). Cell type and time point are not known. Sequencing input: PBMCs or a T cell subset sorted from them (not recorded which). The chain couples TRBV4-3 to TRBJ1-4; D remains ambiguous. CDR3 sequence: CASSQAPGNEKLFF. The CDR3 DNA reads TGCGCCAGCAGCCAAGCCCCCGGAAATGAAAAACTGTTTTTT.